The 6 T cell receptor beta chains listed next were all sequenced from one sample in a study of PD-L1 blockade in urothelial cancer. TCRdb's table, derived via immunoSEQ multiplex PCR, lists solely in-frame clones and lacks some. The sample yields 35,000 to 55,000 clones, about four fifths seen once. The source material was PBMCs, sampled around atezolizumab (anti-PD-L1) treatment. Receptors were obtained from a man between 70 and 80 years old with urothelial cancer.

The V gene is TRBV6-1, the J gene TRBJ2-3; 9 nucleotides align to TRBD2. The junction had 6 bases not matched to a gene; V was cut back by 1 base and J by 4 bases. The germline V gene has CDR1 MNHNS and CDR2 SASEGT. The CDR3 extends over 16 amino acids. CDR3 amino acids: CASSEGAGGPADTQYF. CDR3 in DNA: TGTGCCAGCAGTGAAGGGGCGGGAGGGCCCGCAGATACGCAGTATTTT.

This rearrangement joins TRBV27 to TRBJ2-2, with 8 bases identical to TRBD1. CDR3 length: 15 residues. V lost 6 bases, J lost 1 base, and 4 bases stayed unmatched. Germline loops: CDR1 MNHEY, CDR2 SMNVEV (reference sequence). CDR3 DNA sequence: TGTGCCAGCAGCGGACAGGGTTGGAACACCGGGGAGCTGTTTTTT. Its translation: CASSGQGWNTGELFF.

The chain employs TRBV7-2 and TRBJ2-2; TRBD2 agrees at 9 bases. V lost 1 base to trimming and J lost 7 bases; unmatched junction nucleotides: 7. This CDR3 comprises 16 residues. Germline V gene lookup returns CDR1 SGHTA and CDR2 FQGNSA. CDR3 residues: CASSLEVAGAGGELFF. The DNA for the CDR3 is TGTGCCAGCAGCTTAGAGGTAGCGGGAGCCGGCGGGGAGCTGTTTTTT.

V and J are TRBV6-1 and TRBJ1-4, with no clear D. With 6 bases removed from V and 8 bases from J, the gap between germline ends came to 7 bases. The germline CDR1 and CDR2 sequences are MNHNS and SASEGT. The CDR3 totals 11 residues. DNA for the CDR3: TGTGCCAGCAGGGAACAGGAAAAACTGTTTTTT. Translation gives CASREQEKLFF.

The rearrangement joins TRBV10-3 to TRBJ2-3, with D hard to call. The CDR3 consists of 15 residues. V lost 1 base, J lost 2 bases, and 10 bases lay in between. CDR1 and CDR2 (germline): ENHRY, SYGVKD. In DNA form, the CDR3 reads TGTGCCATCAGTGAGTATGGCCAAAACACAGATACGCAGTATTTT. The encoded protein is CAISEYGQNTDTQYF.

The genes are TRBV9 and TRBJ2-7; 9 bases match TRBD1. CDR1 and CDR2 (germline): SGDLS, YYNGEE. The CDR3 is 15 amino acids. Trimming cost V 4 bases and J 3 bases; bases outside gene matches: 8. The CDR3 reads CASSPEDRGGYEQYF. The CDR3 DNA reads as TGTGCCAGCAGCCCGGAGGACAGGGGAGGCTACGAGCAGTACTTC.